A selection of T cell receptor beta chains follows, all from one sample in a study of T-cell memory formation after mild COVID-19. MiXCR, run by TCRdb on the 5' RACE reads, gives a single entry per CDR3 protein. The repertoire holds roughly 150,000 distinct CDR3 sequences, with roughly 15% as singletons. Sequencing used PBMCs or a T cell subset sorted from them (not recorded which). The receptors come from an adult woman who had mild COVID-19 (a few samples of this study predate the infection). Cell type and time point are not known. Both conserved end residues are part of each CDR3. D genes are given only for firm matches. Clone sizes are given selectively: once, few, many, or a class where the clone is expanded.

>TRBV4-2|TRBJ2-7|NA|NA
CASSLNSEGYEQYF
TGTGCCAGCAGCCTCAACTCGGAGGGTTACGAGCAGTACTTC
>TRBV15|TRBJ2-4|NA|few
CATSSGGAKNIQYF
TGTGCCACCAGCAGCGGGGGAGCCAAAAACATTCAGTACTTC
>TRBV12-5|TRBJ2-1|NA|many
CASGFPGTEQFF
TGTGCTAGTGGTTTCCCCGGGACTGAGCAGTTCTTC
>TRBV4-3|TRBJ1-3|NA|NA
CASSQDGLSGNTIYF
TGCGCCAGCAGCCAAGATGGGTTGTCTGGAAACACCATATATTTT
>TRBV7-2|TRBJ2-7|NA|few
CASSYDRPYEQYF
TGTGCCAGCAGCTACGACAGACCCTACGAGCAGTACTTC
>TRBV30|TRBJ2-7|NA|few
CAWSQASYEQYF
TGTGCCTGGAGTCAGGCCTCCTACGAGCAGTACTTC
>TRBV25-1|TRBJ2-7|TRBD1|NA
CASSHGTAYEQYF
TGTGCCAGCAGTCACGGGACAGCGTACGAGCAGTACTTC
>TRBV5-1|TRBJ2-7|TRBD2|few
CASSLRAAGTGGLAGFYEQYF
TGCGCCAGCAGCTTGCGGGCAGCCGGGACAGGAGGACTAGCGGGATTCTACGAGCAGTACTTC
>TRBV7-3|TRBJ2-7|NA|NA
CASSSTPDSYEQYF
TGTGCCAGCAGCTCCACCCCGGACAGCTACGAGCAGTACTTC
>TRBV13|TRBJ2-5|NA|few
CASTPRSVGETQYF
TGTGCCAGCACCCCGAGGAGCGTAGGAGAGACCCAGTACTTC
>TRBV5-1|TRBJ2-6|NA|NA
CASRLQWDGANVLTF
TGCGCCAGCAGATTGCAGTGGGATGGGGCCAACGTCCTGACTTTC
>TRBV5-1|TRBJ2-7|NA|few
CASSLAGGTYEQYF
TGCGCCAGCAGCTTGGCTGGCGGAACTTACGAGCAGTACTTC
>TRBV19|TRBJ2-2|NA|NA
CASFAGLGTGELFF
TGTGCCAGTTTTGCGGGGCTAGGCACCGGGGAGCTGTTTTTT
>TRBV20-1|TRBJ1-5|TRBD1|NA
CSAPGQGQPQHF
TGCAGTGCTCCGGGACAGGGCCAGCCCCAGCATTTT
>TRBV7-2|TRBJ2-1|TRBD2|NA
CASSSQAGVGYNEQFF
TGTGCCAGCAGCTCTCAAGCGGGAGTGGGTTACAATGAGCAGTTCTTC
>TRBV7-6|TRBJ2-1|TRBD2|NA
CASSLPAGGTYNEQFF
TGTGCCAGCAGCCTACCAGCGGGAGGAACCTACAATGAGCAGTTCTTC
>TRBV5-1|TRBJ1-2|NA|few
CASSDEYGYTF
TGCGCCAGCAGCGACGAGTATGGCTACACCTTC
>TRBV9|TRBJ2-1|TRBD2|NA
CASSRLAGGSYNEQFF
TGTGCCAGCAGCAGACTAGCGGGTGGCTCCTACAATGAGCAGTTCTTC
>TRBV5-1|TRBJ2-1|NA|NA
CASSLASVNNEQFF
TGCGCCAGCAGCTTGGCCTCGGTGAACAATGAGCAGTTCTTC
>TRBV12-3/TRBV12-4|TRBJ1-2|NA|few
CASSTLQVGDYGYTF
TGTGCCAGCAGCACGTTACAAGTTGGGGACTATGGCTACACCTTC
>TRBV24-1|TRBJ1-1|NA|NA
CATRRTEAFF
TGTGCCACCAGGAGAACTGAAGCTTTCTTT
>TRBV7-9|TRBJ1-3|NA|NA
CASRADGNTIYF
TGTGCCAGCAGGGCGGATGGAAACACCATATATTTT
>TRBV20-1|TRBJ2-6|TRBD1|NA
CSARRTGGSGANVLTF
TGCAGTGCTAGAAGGACAGGGGGCTCTGGGGCCAACGTCCTGACTTTC
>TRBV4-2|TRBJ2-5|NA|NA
CASSQVGGPETQYF
TGTGCCAGCAGCCAAGTGGGGGGTCCAGAGACCCAGTACTTC
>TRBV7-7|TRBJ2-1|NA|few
CASSPNLGNYNEQFF
TGTGCTAGCAGCCCAAACCTGGGTAACTACAATGAGCAGTTCTTC
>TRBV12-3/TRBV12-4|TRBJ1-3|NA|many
CASSLSVAGNTIYF
TGTGCCAGCAGTTTATCAGTGGCTGGAAACACCATATATTTT
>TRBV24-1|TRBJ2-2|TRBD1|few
CATSDLTGQGANTGELFF
TGTGCCACCAGTGATCTAACTGGACAGGGGGCGAACACCGGGGAGCTGTTTTTT
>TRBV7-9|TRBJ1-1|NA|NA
CASSKGPEAFF
TGTGCCAGCAGCAAAGGACCTGAAGCTTTCTTT
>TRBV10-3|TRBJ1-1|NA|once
CAISESLGSMNTEAFF
TGTGCCATCAGTGAGTCATTGGGGAGCATGAACACTGAAGCTTTCTTT
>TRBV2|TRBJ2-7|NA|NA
CASRDISYEQYF
TGTGCCAGCAGGGACATCTCCTACGAGCAGTACTTC
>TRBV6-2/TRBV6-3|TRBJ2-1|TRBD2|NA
CASQRTSGGHHEQFF
TGTGCCAGCCAAAGGACTAGCGGGGGGCATCATGAGCAGTTCTTC
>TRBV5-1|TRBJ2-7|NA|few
CASSLYGSDEQYF
TGCGCCAGCAGCTTGTACGGTTCCGACGAGCAGTACTTC
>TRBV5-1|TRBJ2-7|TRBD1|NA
CASSWGQGVYEQYF
TGCGCCAGCAGCTGGGGACAGGGGGTCTACGAGCAGTACTTC
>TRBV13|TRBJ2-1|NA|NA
CASSLYSLSSNEQFF
TGTGCCAGCAGTTTATACAGCCTTTCCAGCAATGAGCAGTTCTTC
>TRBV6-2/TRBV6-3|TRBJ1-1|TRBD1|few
CASSYQGVLGGIRTEAFF
TGTGCCAGCAGTTACCAGGGGGTTTTGGGTGGAATAAGGACTGAAGCTTTCTTT
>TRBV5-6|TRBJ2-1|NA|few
CASSSLGAGRGNEQFF
TGTGCCAGCAGCTCCCTGGGGGCCGGCAGAGGGAATGAGCAGTTCTTC
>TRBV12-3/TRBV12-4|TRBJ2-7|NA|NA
CASSQDWHEQYF
TGTGCCAGCAGTCAGGACTGGCACGAGCAGTACTTC